The table lists the clone carrying this T cell receptor beta chain with a count of one. In the study's own analysis: Quantification of nucleated cells was approximated via reference gene primer amplification. The assay was immunoSEQ multiplex PCR, and TCRdb's table has in-frame clones only and misses some. The V and J calls and clone size come from that table; D and trimming were worked out from the DNA. The sample consists of about 140,000 clones, 65% to 85% of them appearing once. These data belong to a study of blood T cell repertoires in COVID-19. At the level of the study: From T cells, B-cell-depleted T cells, or PBMCs came the material, which was cDNA or gDNA.

The ends lost 4 bases at V and 0 bases at J; junction bases unmatched: 10. The length of the CDR3 is 17 residues. Germline-derived CDR1 and CDR2 are MDHEN and SYDVKM. The sequence derives from a woman in her sixties with acute or convalescent COVID-19. The V call is TRBV28, the J call TRBJ2-3, with 7 bases that match TRBD2. Sequencing was carried out using peripheral blood. DNA of the CDR3: TGTGCCAGCAGTTCGGGAGAAGCGGGACCGAGCACAGATACGCAGTATTTT. This sequence encodes CASSSGEAGPSTDTQYF. The variable domain in full, completed from reference TRBV28 and TRBJ2-3, reads DVKVTQSSRYLVKRTGEKVFLECVQDMDHENMFWYRQDPGLGLRLIYFSYDVKMKEKGDIPEGYSVSREKKERFSLILESASTNQTSMYLCASSSGEAGPSTDTQYFGPGTRLTVL.